Shown below are 16 T cell receptor beta chains from a single sample sequenced in a study of T cells in localized non-small cell lung cancer. Generated by immunoSEQ multiplex PCR, the TCRdb table keeps only in-frame clones and is missing some. The sample lists around 41,000 clones; around 86% were seen once. This sample comprised peripheral blood, obtained before any cancer treatment. Source of these receptors: a woman between 18 and 49 years old with stage III lung adenocarcinoma.

The V and J genes are TRBV30 and TRBJ1-2; D unresolved. Germline V gene lookup returns CDR1 GTSNPN and CDR2 SVGIG (reference sequence). The CDR3 length is 13 residues. Trimming pared 3 bases from V and 3 bases from J, leaving 11 bases between. The CDR3 sequence: CAWSDGLYYGYTF. In nucleotides, the CDR3 is TGTGCCTGGAGCGACGGGCTGTACTATGGCTACACCTTC.

This rearrangement joins TRBV11-3 to TRBJ1-1; D is possibly TRBD1 (5 bases). Trimming left V 3 bases short and J 6 bases short, with 11 bases between. This CDR3 is built from 13 residues. CDR1 is SGHNT, CDR2 YENEEA, per germline. As DNA, the CDR3 is TGTGCCAGCAGCTTCGTTACAGGCGCTGAAGCTTTCTTT. Residues: CASSFVTGAEAFF.

The rearrangement joins TRBV11-3 to TRBJ1-5, with a tentative D call TRBD1 (5 bases). V lost 5 bases and J lost 5, with 13 bases in between. The CDR3 runs 14 residues. Looked up from germline, CDR1 is SGHNT and CDR2 is YENEEA. The CDR3 bases are TGTGCCAGCAGCCTCGTTTGGGGCCATCAGCCCCAGCATTTT. This translates into CASSLVWGHQPQHF.

This rearrangement joins TRBV5-6 to TRBJ2-6, with D perhaps matching TRBD1 (5 bases). Per germline, CDR1 SGHDT and CDR2 YYEEEE. With 5 bases removed from V and 1 base from J, the gap between germline ends came to 10 bases. The CDR3 length is 15 residues. In nucleotides, the CDR3 is TGTGCCAGCAGTCCAAAGGGGTCTGGGGCCAACGTCCTGACTTTC. It yields the protein CASSPKGSGANVLTF.

The CDR3 sequence: CASSEDRGQPQHF. The DNA for the CDR3 is TGTGCCAGCAGTGAGGACAGGGGTCAGCCCCAGCATTTT. The chain employs TRBV6-1 and TRBJ1-5; 9 bases are shared with TRBD1. This CDR3 is built from 13 residues. Germline V gene data show CDR1 as MNHNS and CDR2 as SASEGT. The V gene end was trimmed by 3 bases and the J gene end by 6 bases; junction bases not matched to a gene: 0.

V and J are TRBV7-9 and TRBJ2-7, with D possibly matching TRBD2 (5 bases). The V gene lost 5 bases and the J gene lost 3 bases, with 8 bases spanning the gap. Looked up from germline, CDR1 is SEHNR and CDR2 is FQNEAQ (reference sequence). This CDR3 region has 12 residues. This chain's CDR3 is CASSREGYEQYF. CDR3 nucleotides: TGTGCCAGCAGCCGAGAGGGCTACGAGCAGTACTTC.

V usage is TRBV25-1 and J usage is TRBJ2-1; either TRBD1 or TRBD2 may supply D (5 bases each). V lost 5 bases and J 9 bases, leaving 14 bases between the germline ends. The length of the CDR3 is 13 residues. From germline, CDR1 is MGHDK and CDR2 SYGVNS. CDR3 region: CASSSQHGGEQFF. Here the CDR3 DNA reads TGTGCCAGCAGTTCCCAGCATGGGGGTGAGCAGTTCTTC.

The CDR3 reads CASSDPPGQRNSPLHF. The DNA of the CDR3 is TGCGCCAGCAGTGATCCCCCGGGACAGCGTAATTCACCCCTCCACTTT. The gene calls are TRBV10-2 and TRBJ1-6, with 7 nucleotides matching TRBD1. Looked up from germline, CDR1 is WSHSY and CDR2 is SAAADI. This CDR3 is built from 16 residues. The V gene end was trimmed by 3 bases and the J gene end by 6 bases; junction bases not matched to a gene: 8.

The chain has TRBV7-9 and TRBJ2-5, with 9 nucleotides matching TRBD2. Germline CDR1 and CDR2: SEHNR and FQNEAQ (reference sequence). After removal of 4 bases from V and 5 bases from J, the junction contained 5 bases not matched to a gene. This CDR3 is built from 14 residues. The chain's CDR3 is CASSSRGGVETQYF. CDR3 in DNA: TGTGCCAGCAGCTCCCGCGGGGGGGTGGAGACCCAGTACTTC.

This clone occurred a few times. This sequence joins TRBV15 and TRBJ2-3, with 11 bases that match TRBD2. The CDR3 is 16 amino acids. Germline V gives CDR1 LNHNV, CDR2 YYDKDF (reference sequence). V was pared by 0 bases and J by 4 bases, with 3 bases of the junction left unmatched. The CDR3 spells CATSRDFSGGADTQYF. The CDR3 bases are TGTGCCACCAGCAGAGATTTTAGCGGGGGGGCAGATACGCAGTATTTT. Supplemented by reference TRBV15 and TRBJ2-3, the full variable domain reads DAMVIQNPRYQVTQFGKPVTLSCSQTLNHNVMYWYQQKSSQAPKLLFHYYDKDFNNEADTPDNFQSRRPNTSFCFLDIRSPGLGDTAMYLCATSRDFSGGADTQYFGPGTRLTVL.

This chain links TRBV7-9 with TRBJ2-5; D call uncertain. Deletions cut 5 bases from V and 5 bases from J, with 9 bases between. CDR1 and CDR2 from the germline V gene are SEHNR and FQNEAQ (reference sequence). This CDR3 has 12 residues. The CDR3 coding sequence is TGTGCCAGCAGCGACGTTAGTGAGACCCAGTACTTC. It specifies CASSDVSETQYF.

The chain combines TRBV2 with TRBJ1-2; no clear D gene. V lost 10 bases and J 6 bases, leaving 12 bases between the germline ends. CDR1 is SNHLY, CDR2 FYNNEI, per germline. This CDR3 spans 11 amino acids. CDR3 bases: TGTGCCATCGCCACGCTCCATGGCTACACCTTC. Its translation is CAIATLHGYTF.

This clone was seen just once. The V call is TRBV7-3, the J call TRBJ2-1; D call uncertain. This CDR3 spans 13 amino acids. The V end lost 1 base, the J end lost 4 bases, and 5 bases lay between the germline ends. Germline V gene data show CDR1 as SGHTA and CDR2 as FQGTGA. CDR3 amino acids: CASSLNAYNEQFF. Here the CDR3 DNA reads TGTGCCAGCAGCTTAAACGCGTACAATGAGCAGTTCTTC.

In regard to this clone: This sample also contains other DNA sequences that code for the same CDR3. The chain combines TRBV9 with TRBJ1-2; D may be TRBD1 (6 bases). This CDR3 region has 17 residues. The V end was cut by 3 bases, the J end by 8 bases, with 26 bases between. Germline V gene data show CDR1 as SGDLS and CDR2 as YYNGEE. CDR3 sequence reads: CASSANPPGARAYGYTF. CDR3 DNA: TGTGCCAGCAGCGCCAACCCTCCGGGGGCGAGGGCCTACGGCTACACCTTC.

This clone showed up just once. V and J are TRBV18 and TRBJ1-1; D unclear. Germline V lookup: CDR1 KGHSH, CDR2 LQKENI. Deletions cut 3 bases from V and 2 bases from J, with 13 bases between. The length of the CDR3 is 15 residues. The CDR3 sequence: CASSPSRIQNTEAFF. In nucleotides, the CDR3 is TGTGCCAGCTCACCTTCGAGGATTCAAAACACTGAAGCTTTCTTT.

The chain has TRBV6-1 and TRBJ1-3; the match to TRBD1 covers 7 bases. The CDR3 has 15 amino acids. Trimming removed 3 bases from V and 4 bases from J; junction bases left unmatched: 6. Germline CDR1 and CDR2: MNHNS and SASEGT. CDR3 in amino acids: CASSELTGAGNTIYF. In nucleotides, the CDR3 is TGTGCCAGCAGTGAGCTAACAGGGGCGGGAAACACCATATATTTT.